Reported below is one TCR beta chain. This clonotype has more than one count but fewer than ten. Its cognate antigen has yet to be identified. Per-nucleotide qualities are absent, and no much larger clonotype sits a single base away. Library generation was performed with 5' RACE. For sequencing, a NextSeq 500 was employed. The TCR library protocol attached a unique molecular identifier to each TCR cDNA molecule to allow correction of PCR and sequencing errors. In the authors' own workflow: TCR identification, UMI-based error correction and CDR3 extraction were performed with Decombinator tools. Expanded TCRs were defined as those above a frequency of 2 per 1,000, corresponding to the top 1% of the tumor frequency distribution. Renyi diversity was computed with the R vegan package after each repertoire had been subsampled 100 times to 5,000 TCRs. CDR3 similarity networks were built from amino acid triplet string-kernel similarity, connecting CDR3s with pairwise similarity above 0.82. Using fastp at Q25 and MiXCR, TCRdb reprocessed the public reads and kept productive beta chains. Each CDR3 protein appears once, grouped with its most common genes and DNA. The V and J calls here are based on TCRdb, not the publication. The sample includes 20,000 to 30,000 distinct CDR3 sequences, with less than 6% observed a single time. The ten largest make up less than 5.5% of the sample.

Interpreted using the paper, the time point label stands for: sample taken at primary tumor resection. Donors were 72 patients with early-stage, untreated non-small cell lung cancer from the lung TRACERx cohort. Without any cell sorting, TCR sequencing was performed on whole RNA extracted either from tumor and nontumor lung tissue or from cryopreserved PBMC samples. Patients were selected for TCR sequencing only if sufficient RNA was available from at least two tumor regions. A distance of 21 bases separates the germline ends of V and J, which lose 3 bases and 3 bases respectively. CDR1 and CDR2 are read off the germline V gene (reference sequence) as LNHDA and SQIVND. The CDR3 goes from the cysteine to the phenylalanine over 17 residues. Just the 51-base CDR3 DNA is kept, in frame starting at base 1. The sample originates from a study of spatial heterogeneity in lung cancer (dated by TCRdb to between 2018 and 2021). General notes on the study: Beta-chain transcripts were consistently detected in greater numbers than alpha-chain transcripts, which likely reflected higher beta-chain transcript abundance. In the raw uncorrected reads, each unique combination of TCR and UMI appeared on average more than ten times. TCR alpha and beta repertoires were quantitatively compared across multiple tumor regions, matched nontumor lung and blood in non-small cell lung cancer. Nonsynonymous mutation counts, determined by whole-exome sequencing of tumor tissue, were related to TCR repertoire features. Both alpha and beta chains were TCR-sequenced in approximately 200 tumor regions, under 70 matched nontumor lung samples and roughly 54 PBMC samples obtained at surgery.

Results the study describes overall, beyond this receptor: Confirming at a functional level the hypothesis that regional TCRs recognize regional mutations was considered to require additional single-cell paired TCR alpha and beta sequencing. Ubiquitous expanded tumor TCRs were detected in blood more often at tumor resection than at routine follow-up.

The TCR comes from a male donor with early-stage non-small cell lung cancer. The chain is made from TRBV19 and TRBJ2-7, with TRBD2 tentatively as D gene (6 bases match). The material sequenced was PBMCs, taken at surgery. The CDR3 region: CASSMGLTGTPHYEQYF. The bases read TGTGCCAGTAGTATGGGCCTAACCGGGACTCCACACTACGAGCAGTACTTC.